These 23 T cell receptor beta chains originate from one sample sequenced in a study of T cells in Graves' hyperthyroidism and ophthalmopathy. TCR beta CDR3 regions were amplified from RNA. Primed by the HTBI set, a first-round RT-PCR was run on the TCR CDR3. Each CDR3 protein gets one entry after TCRdb re-called the multiplex PCR reads with MiXCR. The profile shows nearly 750,000 distinct CDR3 sequences, roughly a third of them singletons. Sequenced sample: blood. All receptors come from a woman aged 40 to 49 with Graves' hyperthyroidism.

The sample holds one count of this clonotype. The V and J genes are TRBV10-3 and TRBJ1-3; D is unresolved. Trimming removed 7 bases from V and 0 bases from J, with 13 bases in between. This CDR3 is built from 15 residues. CDR1 is ENHRY and CDR2 is SYGVKD in the germline V gene. The CDR3 nucleotides are TGTGCCATCAACCCGACTCCAGGCTCTGGAAACACCATATATTTT. It codes for CAINPTPGSGNTIYF.

A note on this clonotype: This may be a read error: a much more frequent sequence differs by one nucleotide. V usage is TRBV12-3 or TRBV12-4 and J usage is TRBJ1-2; D gene uncertain. Trimming took off 6 bases at V and 2 bases at J, with 13 bases between the two ends. The CDR3 length is 14 residues. Here the CDR3 DNA reads TGTGCCAGCAGCCCCGTGGAACACAACTATGGCTACACCTTC. This gives the protein CASSPVEHNYGYTF.

The CDR3: CASSLWTRRANYGYTF. CDR3 bases: TGTGCCAGCAGTCTTTGGACCCGAAGGGCTAACTATGGCTACACCTTC. The chain couples TRBV6-6 to TRBJ1-2; no clear D. Germline assignment: CDR1 MNHNY and CDR2 SVGAGI (reference sequence). CDR3 length: 16 amino acids. V dropped 5 bases and J dropped 0 bases, with 16 bases sitting between them.

For this clonotype: One junction end disagrees with the germline gene, perhaps due to a read error. The chain carries TRBV7-9 and TRBJ1-1; D is unclear. The CDR3 covers 15 residues. Germline CDR1 SEHNR, CDR2 FQNEAQ (reference sequence). The chain's CDR3 is CASSQTLTGNTEAFF. CDR3 nucleotide sequence: TGCGCCAGCAGCCAGACTTTGACGGGCAACACTGAAGCTTTCTTT.

The rearrangement links TRBV6-5 to TRBJ1-1, with 7 bases aligning to TRBD1. The CDR3 contains 12 residues. Unmatched junction bases numbered 6, after V lost 6 bases and J lost 8 bases. CDR1 and CDR2 from the germline V gene are MNHEY and SVGAGI. CDR3 protein: CASSQEGQEAFF. CDR3 coding DNA: TGTGCCAGCAGCCAGGAGGGACAGGAAGCTTTCTTT.

The chain employs TRBV6-5 and TRBJ1-2; 7 positions agree with TRBD1. After removal of 8 bases from V and 4 bases from J, the junction contained 10 bases not matched to a gene. CDR1 MNHEY and CDR2 SVGAGI come from the germline V gene. This CDR3 has 14 residues. DNA of the CDR3: TGTGCCAGCTCTACAGGGGTGGGAGTCTATGGCTACACCTTC. Translation gives CASSTGVGVYGYTF.

In this sample, this clonotype turned up many times. The rearrangement links TRBV7-9 to TRBJ2-5; the D gene is possibly TRBD2 (5 bases). CDR3 size: 13 residues. V was pared by 3 bases and J by 5 bases, with 10 bases between. Germline V lookup: CDR1 SEHNR, CDR2 FQNEAQ (reference sequence). This chain's CDR3 is CASSLFAGETQYF. CDR3 sequence (DNA): TGTGCCAGCAGCTTGTTTGCGGGCGAGACCCAGTACTTC. The full variable domain, rest sourced from reference TRBV7-9 and TRBJ2-5, is DTGVSQNPRHKITKRGQNVTFRCDPISEHNRLYWYRQTLGQGPEFLTYFQNEAQLEKSRLLSDRFSAERPKGSFSTLEIQRTEQGDSAMYLCASSLFAGETQYFGPGTRLLVL.

This clonotype was recorded many times. The rearrangement joins TRBV15 to TRBJ1-2, with D uncertain. The CDR3 covers 13 residues. Germline CDR1 and CDR2: LNHNV and YYDKDF (reference sequence). Trimming cost V 3 bases and J 7 bases, with 12 bases left between them. The DNA of the CDR3 is TGTGCCACCAGCAGGACCGGGCTTGGTGGCTACACCTTC. It specifies CATSRTGLGGYTF. The variable domain in full, with the rest retrieved from reference TRBV15 and TRBJ1-2, is DAMVIQNPRYQVTQFGKPVTLSCSQTLNHNVMYWYQQKSSQAPKLLFHYYDKDFNNEADTPDNFQSRRPNTSFCFLDIRSPGLGDTAMYLCATSRTGLGGYTFGSGTRLTVV.

V usage is TRBV7-9 and J usage is TRBJ2-5; D may be TRBD2 (6 bases). The germline CDR1 and CDR2 sequences are SEHNR and FQNEAQ (reference sequence). V lost 3 bases, J lost 1 base, and 18 bases lay in between. The CDR3 covers 17 residues. CDR3 DNA sequence: TGTGCCAGCAGCTTCCGCGGGACTGGCGGACCCCAAGAGACCCAGTACTTC. Encoded protein: CASSFRGTGGPQETQYF.

There are many counts of this clonotype. The germline gene is not matched at one end of the junction; a read error may be the cause. The V call is TRBV7-9, the J call TRBJ1-1; a possible D gene is TRBD1 (5 bases). Germline-derived CDR1 and CDR2 are SEHNR and FQNEAQ (reference sequence). The CDR3 loop spans 13 amino acids. DNA for the CDR3: TGCGCCAGTTCCTCAGGGCAGAACACTGAAGCTTTCTTT. Protein sequence: CASSSGQNTEAFF. The variable domain in full, completed from reference TRBV7-9 and TRBJ1-1, reads DTGVSQNPRHKITKRGQNVTFRCDPISEHNRLYWYRQTLGQGPEFLTYFQNEAQLEKSRLLSDRFSAERPKGSFSTLEIQRTEQGDSAMYLCASSSGQNTEAFFGQGTRLTVV.

The table lists this clonotype with a few counts. The chain employs TRBV5-1 and TRBJ1-2; the D is unclear. Germline CDR1 is SGHRS and CDR2 is YFSETQ. Trimming stripped 1 base from V and 8 bases from J, with 12 bases between. The CDR3 runs 13 residues. CDR3 in amino acids: CASSLNPGSGYTF. In DNA form, the CDR3 reads TGCGCCAGCAGCTTGAACCCCGGGAGCGGCTACACCTTC. The full variable domain, completed using reference TRBV5-1 and TRBJ1-2, is KAGVTQTPRYLIKTRGQQVTLSCSPISGHRSVSWYQQTPGQGLQFLFEYFSETQRNKGNFPGRFSGRQFSNSRSEMNVSTLELGDSALYLCASSLNPGSGYTFGSGTRLTVV.

For this clonotype: A much larger clone lies a single base off, so this may be a read error. This CDR3 is missing its conserved last phenylalanine or tryptophan, likely due to a read error. The chain employs TRBV7-8 and TRBJ1-5; D is ambiguous. The germline V gene encodes CDR1 SGHVS and CDR2 FQNEAQ. V was trimmed by 3 bases and J by 8 bases, leaving 11 bases between them. The CDR3 runs to 13 residues. CDR3 in DNA: TGTGCCAGCAGCTTCTCCGGCGCGGAGCCCCAGCATGTT. Translated: CASSFSGAEPQHV.

This chain uses TRBV15 with TRBJ1-1; no firm D call. This CDR3 region has 14 residues. Deletions cut 3 bases from V and 1 base from J, with 9 bases between. Germline CDR1 and CDR2: LNHNV and YYDKDF (reference sequence). The CDR3 sequence is CATSRDGRNTEAFF. Here the CDR3 DNA reads TGTGCCACCAGCAGGGACGGCAGGAACACTGAAGCTTTCTTT.

V is TRBV19 and J is TRBJ2-6, with D hard to call. Trimming took 1 base from V and 0 from J, leaving 10 bases between them. The germline CDR1 and CDR2 sequences are LNHDA and SQIVND (reference sequence). The CDR3 runs to 17 residues. The CDR3 sequence: CASSIGTWASGANVLTF. Written as DNA, the CDR3 is TGTGCCAGTAGTATAGGGACGTGGGCCTCTGGGGCCAACGTCCTGACTTTC.

There are many counts of this clonotype. The chain links TRBV7-3 to TRBJ1-2; 7 bases line up with TRBD1. This CDR3 has 13 residues. Trimming cost V 5 bases and J 8 bases; bases outside gene matches: 8. CDR1 is SGHTA and CDR2 is FQGTGA in the germline V gene. The CDR3 loop reads CASSPSAGGGYTF. The CDR3 DNA follows: TGTGCCAGCAGCCCCTCGGCAGGGGGAGGCTACACCTTC.

This clonotype came up many times. The J gene is TRBJ1-1, the V gene TRBV7-6, with D tentatively TRBD1 (5 bases). Germline V gene data show CDR1 as SGHVS and CDR2 as FNYEAQ. V was clipped by 4 bases and J by 5 bases, with 11 bases between them. There are 13 residues in the CDR3. The CDR3 region is CASSSQGTTEAFF. CDR3 coding DNA: TGTGCCAGCAGCTCCCAGGGCACTACTGAAGCTTTCTTT. Based on the CDR3 plus reference TRBV7-6 and TRBJ1-1, the full variable domain is GAGVSQSPRYKVTKRGQDVALRCDPISGHVSLYWYRQALGQGPEFLTYFNYEAQQDKSGLPNDRFSAERPEGSISTLTIQRTEQRDSAMYRCASSSQGTTEAFFGQGTRLTVV.

This clonotype was recorded a few times. The chain couples TRBV7-2 to TRBJ1-4; D unresolved. V lost 5 bases, J lost 0 bases, and 13 bases lay in between. There are 16 residues in the CDR3. The germline V gene encodes CDR1 SGHTA and CDR2 FQGNSA. Written as DNA, the CDR3 is TGTGCCAGCAGCCAACGGAGACCCGCAACTAATGAAAAACTGTTTTTT. The encoded protein is CASSQRRPATNEKLFF.

This clonotype was seen a few times. This chain connects TRBV5-7 to TRBJ2-5; unclear D gene. TRBV5-7 is an ORF; its function is uncertain. V lost 1 base and J lost 3, with 7 bases in between. The CDR3 consists of 13 residues. The CDR3 nucleotides read TGTGCCAGCAGCTTGTTGGTTAAAGAGACCCAGTACTTC. Protein product: CASSLLVKETQYF.

This clonotype was counted a few times. CDR3 bases: TGTGCCAGCAGTGGGACAGGGGCCCCGTATAGCAATCAGCCCCAGCATTTT. The encoded protein is CASSGTGAPYSNQPQHF. The V call is TRBV2, the J call TRBJ1-5; 9 nucleotides line up with TRBD1. Trimming cost V 4 bases and J 0 bases; bases outside gene matches: 7. The V gene's germline CDR1 is SNHLY and CDR2 FYNNEI. The CDR3 length is 17 residues.

This clonotype was detected a few times. The chain combines TRBV19 with TRBJ1-6; D might be TRBD1 (5 bases). Trimming left V 4 bases short and J 6 bases short, with 13 bases between. The germline V gene encodes CDR1 LNHDA and CDR2 SQIVND (reference sequence). This CDR3 contains 15 residues. The CDR3 spells CASSRGRQANSPLHF. The CDR3 DNA follows: TGTGCCAGTAGTAGGGGGAGGCAAGCTAATTCACCCCTCCACTTT. Based on the CDR3 plus reference TRBV19 and TRBJ1-6, the full variable domain is DGGITQSPKYLFRKEGQNVTLSCEQNLNHDAMYWYRQDPGQGLRLIYYSQIVNDFQKGDIAEGYSVSREKKESFPLTVTSAQKNPTAFYLCASSRGRQANSPLHFGNGTRLTVT.

This chain uses TRBV7-2 with TRBJ2-5, with D unresolved. Germline assignment: CDR1 SGHTA and CDR2 FQGNSA. This CDR3 comprises 14 residues. Trimming removed 8 bases at V and 1 base at J, with 14 bases between. The CDR3 is CASERDILQETQYF. In DNA, the CDR3 is TGTGCCAGCGAGCGAGACATCCTCCAAGAGACCCAGTACTTC.

This clonotype was counted ten times or more. The chain couples TRBV19 to TRBJ1-1; no reliable D call. The CDR3 length is 13 residues. V was cut by 7 bases and J by 4 bases, with 13 bases left in between. Germline values: CDR1 LNHDA, CDR2 SQIVND (reference sequence). DNA of the CDR3: TGTGCCAGTATGAAGGCAGATCGCACTGAAGCTTTCTTT. Its translation: CASMKADRTEAFF.

The V and J genes are TRBV7-9 and TRBJ1-5; 9 bases line up with TRBD1. With 5 bases clipped from V and 5 bases from J, the junction kept 22 bases outside the gene matches. Germline V lookup: CDR1 SEHNR, CDR2 FQNEAQ (reference sequence). The CDR3 totals 20 residues. Written as DNA, the CDR3 is TGTGCCAGCAGCACGGGGGACAGGGTAGTGAGGTGGGGAGGGGATCAGCCCCAGCATTTT. Its translation: CASSTGDRVVRWGGDQPQHF.